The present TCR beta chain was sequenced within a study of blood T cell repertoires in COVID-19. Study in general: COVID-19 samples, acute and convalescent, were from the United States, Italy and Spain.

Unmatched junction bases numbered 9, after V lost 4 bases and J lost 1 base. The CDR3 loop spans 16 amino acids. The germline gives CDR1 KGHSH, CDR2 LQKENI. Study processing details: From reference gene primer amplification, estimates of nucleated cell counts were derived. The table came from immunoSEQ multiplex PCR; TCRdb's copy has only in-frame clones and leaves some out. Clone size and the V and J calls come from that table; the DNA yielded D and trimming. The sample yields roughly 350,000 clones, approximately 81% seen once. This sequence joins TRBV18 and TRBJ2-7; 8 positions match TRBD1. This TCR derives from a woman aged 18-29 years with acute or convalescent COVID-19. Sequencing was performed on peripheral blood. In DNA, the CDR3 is TGTGCCAGCTCACTCTCCCGGGACAGGTTTTCCTACGAGCAGTACTTC. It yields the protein CASSLSRDRFSYEQYF.